The T cell receptor beta chain described here comes from a study of blood T cell repertoires in COVID-19. Assay used: immunoSEQ multiplex PCR; TCRdb lists only in-frame clones, some missing. The table includes about 280,000 clones, roughly 85% detected once. The CDR3 has 18 residues. Losses at the gene ends were 0 bases for V and 7 bases for J; bases not matched to a gene: 10. CDR1 and CDR2 (germline): SGHRS, YFSETQ. This sequence was found in a man aged 50-59 years with active or convalescent COVID-19. Sequencing input: peripheral blood. This chain connects TRBV5-1 to TRBJ2-7; 16 nucleotides line up with TRBD2. CDR3 DNA: TGCGCCAGCAGCTTGGAATGGGGACTAGCGGGAGGGCCGTTTGAGCAGTACTTC. This gives the protein CASSLEWGLAGGPFEQYF. Using reference TRBV5-1 and TRBJ2-7 for the parts outside the CDR3, the full variable domain is KAGVTQTPRYLIKTRGQQVTLSCSPISGHRSVSWYQQTPGQGLQFLFEYFSETQRNKGNFPGRFSGRQFSNSRSEMNVSTLELGDSALYLCASSLEWGLAGGPFEQYFGPGTRLTVT.